This passage covers 7 T cell receptor beta chains from one sample sequenced in a study of PD-1 blockade in mismatch repair-deficient tumors. The method was immunoSEQ multiplex PCR; TCRdb's version includes in-frame clones alone and lacks a portion of them. Here the sample spans about 100,000 clones, over 65% being singletons. The sequencing here drew on peripheral blood, taken roughly 35 weeks after starting pembrolizumab. The receptors were sampled from an adult with mismatch repair-deficient cancer.

The V gene is TRBV19, the J gene TRBJ2-5; no clear D. The CDR3 totals 13 residues. Trimming stripped 5 bases from V and 0 bases from J, with 7 bases between. The germline CDR1 and CDR2 sequences are LNHDA and SQIVND (reference sequence). The CDR3 loop is CASSDRHQETQYF. CDR3 sequence (DNA): TGTGCCAGTAGTGACCGGCACCAAGAGACCCAGTACTTC.

This chain links TRBV7-2 with TRBJ1-2, with 11 positions matching TRBD1. The CDR3 is 15 residues long. The J segment lost 4 bases and the V segment lost 5 bases, leaving 6 bases of the junction unmatched. Germline V gene lookup returns CDR1 SGHTA and CDR2 FQGNSA. The CDR3 spells CASSLTGTGGYGYTF. CDR3 bases: TGTGCCAGCAGCCTCACCGGGACAGGGGGCTATGGCTACACCTTC.

This sequence joins TRBV7-2 and TRBJ1-2, with D hard to call. V lost 4 bases, J lost 6 bases, and 12 bases lay in between. This CDR3 is 13 amino acids long. Germline loops: CDR1 SGHTA, CDR2 FQGNSA. Written as DNA, the CDR3 is TGTGCCAGCAGCTATTCAGGTTCAGATGGCTACACCTTC. Its translation is CASSYSGSDGYTF.

The rearrangement uses TRBV27 and TRBJ1-1; no firm D call. CDR3 length: 15 residues. Trimming pared 4 bases from V and 1 base from J, leaving 13 bases between. Germline-derived CDR1 and CDR2 are MNHEY and SMNVEV (reference sequence). The CDR3 DNA sequence: TGTGCCAGCAGTTCCGCCTTATCTTGGAACACTGAAGCTTTCTTT. Translated, it gives CASSSALSWNTEAFF.

The V gene is TRBV7-8, the J gene TRBJ2-3; TRBD1 matches at 9 bases. This CDR3 comprises 17 residues. Germline CDR1 SGHVS, CDR2 FQNEAQ. V dropped 4 bases and J dropped 2; count of bases not matched to a gene: 10. CDR3 sequence reads: CASSSLPGTGLTDTQYF. The CDR3 DNA follows: TGTGCCAGCAGCTCATTACCCGGGACAGGGCTCACAGATACGCAGTATTTT.

The chain combines TRBV7-3 with TRBJ2-7; 9 bases map to TRBD2. CDR3 length: 20 residues. J lost 6 bases, V lost 5 bases, and 26 bases had no gene match. In germline, CDR1 is SGHTA, CDR2 FQGTGA. The CDR3 nucleotides are TGTGCCAGCAGCCCGCCCCTAAGGAGCGGGAGGCCTCCGGCCCACTCCGAGCAGTACTTC. Its protein is CASSPPLRSGRPPAHSEQYF.

This clone appeared a few times. The chain combines TRBV11-2 with TRBJ2-5; TRBD2 matches 8 bases. The CDR3 has 16 amino acids. Germline CDR1 and CDR2: SGHAT and FQNNGV. The V gene end was trimmed by 4 bases and the J gene end by 5 bases; junction bases not matched to a gene: 12. In DNA form, the CDR3 reads TGTGCCAGCAGCTCTACGATTGGGCGGGGGGAGGAGACCCAGTACTTC. Encoded protein: CASSSTIGRGEETQYF. Combining the CDR3 with reference TRBV11-2 and TRBJ2-5 gives the whole variable domain EAGVAQSPRYKIIEKRQSVAFWCNPISGHATLYWYQQILGQGPKLLIQFQNNGVVDDSQLPKDRFSAERLKGVDSTLKIQPAKLEDSAVYLCASSSTIGRGEETQYFGPGTRLLVL.